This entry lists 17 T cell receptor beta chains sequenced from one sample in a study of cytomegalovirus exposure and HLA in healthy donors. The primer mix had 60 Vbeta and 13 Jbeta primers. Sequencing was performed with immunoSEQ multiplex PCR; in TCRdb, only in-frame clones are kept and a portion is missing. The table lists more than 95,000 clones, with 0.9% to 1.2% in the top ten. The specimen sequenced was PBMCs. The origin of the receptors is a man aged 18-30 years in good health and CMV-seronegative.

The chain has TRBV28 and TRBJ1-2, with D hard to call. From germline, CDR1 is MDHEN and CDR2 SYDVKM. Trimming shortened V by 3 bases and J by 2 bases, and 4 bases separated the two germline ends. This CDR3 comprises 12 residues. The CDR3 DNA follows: TGTGCCAGCAGTTTCTCCAACTATGGCTACACCTTC. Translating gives CASSFSNYGYTF.

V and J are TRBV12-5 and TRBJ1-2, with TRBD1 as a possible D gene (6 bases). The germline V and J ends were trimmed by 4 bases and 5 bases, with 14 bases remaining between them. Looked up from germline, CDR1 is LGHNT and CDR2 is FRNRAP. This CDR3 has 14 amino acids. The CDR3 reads CASGSHGRGYGYTF. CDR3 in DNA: TGTGCTAGTGGTTCACACGGGAGGGGGTATGGCTACACCTTC.

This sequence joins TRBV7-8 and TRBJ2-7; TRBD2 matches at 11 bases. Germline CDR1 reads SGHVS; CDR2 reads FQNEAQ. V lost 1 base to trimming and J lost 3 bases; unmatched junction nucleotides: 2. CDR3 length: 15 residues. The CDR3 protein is CASSLGLAGSYEQYF. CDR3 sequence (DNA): TGTGCCAGCAGCTTAGGACTAGCGGGGAGCTACGAGCAGTACTTC.

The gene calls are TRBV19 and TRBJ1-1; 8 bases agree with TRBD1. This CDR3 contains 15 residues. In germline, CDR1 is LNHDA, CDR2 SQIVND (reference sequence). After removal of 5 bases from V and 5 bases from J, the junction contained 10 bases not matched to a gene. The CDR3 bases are TGTGCCAGTAGTCAATCGACAGGGGTGATTACTGAAGCTTTCTTT. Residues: CASSQSTGVITEAFF.

CDR3 nucleotides: TGTGCCAGCAGTGTGCAGGGTCCTGAAGCTTTCTTT. Translation gives CASSVQGPEAFF. The rearrangement links TRBV11-2 to TRBJ1-1, with a tentative D call TRBD1 (5 bases). This CDR3 has 12 amino acids. V dropped 6 bases and J dropped 6 bases, with 11 bases sitting between them. Germline V gene sequence: CDR1 SGHAT, CDR2 FQNNGV.

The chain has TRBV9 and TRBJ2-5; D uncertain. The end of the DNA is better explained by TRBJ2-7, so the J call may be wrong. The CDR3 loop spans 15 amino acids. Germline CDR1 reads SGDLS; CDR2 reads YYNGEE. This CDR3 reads CASSVEPEFSYEQYF. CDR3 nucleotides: TGTGCCAGCAGCGTAGAACCGGAGTTCTCCTACGAGCAGTACTTC.

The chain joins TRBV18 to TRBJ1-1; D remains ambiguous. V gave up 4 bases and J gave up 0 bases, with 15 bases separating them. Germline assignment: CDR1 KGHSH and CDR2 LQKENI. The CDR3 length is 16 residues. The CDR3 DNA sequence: TGTGCCAGCTCACAGGTTACCGGGTCCTTGAACACTGAAGCTTTCTTT. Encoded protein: CASSQVTGSLNTEAFF.

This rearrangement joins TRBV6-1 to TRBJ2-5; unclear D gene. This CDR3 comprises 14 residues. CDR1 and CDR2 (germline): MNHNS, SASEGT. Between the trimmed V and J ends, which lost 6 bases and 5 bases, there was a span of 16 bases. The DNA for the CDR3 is TGTGCCAGCAGCCCCGTGCTCTCCAGTGAGACCCAGTACTTC. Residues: CASSPVLSSETQYF.

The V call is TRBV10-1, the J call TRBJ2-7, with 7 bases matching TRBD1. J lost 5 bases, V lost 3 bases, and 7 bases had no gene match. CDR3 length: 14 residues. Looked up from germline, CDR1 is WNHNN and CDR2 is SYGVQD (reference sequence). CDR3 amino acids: CASSDRRGYNEQYF. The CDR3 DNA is TGCGCCAGCAGTGATCGCAGGGGGTATAACGAGCAGTACTTC.

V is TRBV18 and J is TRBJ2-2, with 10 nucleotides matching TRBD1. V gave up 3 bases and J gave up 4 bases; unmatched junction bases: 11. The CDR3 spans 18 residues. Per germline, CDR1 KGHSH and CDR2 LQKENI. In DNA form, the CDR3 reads TGTGCCAGCTCACCGGGACTGGACAGGGGGATAGCCACCGGGGAGCTGTTTTTT. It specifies CASSPGLDRGIATGELFF.

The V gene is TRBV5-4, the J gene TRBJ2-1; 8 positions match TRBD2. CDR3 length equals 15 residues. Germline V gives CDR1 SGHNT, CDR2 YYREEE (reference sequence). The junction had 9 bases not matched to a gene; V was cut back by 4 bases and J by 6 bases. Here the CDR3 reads CASSIERGGRNEQFF. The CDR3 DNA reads TGTGCCAGCAGCATTGAACGGGGGGGCCGCAATGAGCAGTTCTTC.

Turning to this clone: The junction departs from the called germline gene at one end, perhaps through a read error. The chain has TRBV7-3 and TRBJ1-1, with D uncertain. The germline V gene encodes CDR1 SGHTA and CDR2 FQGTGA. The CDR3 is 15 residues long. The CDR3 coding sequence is TGTGCCAGCAGCCCCCAGACGGGAATGAACACTGGAGCTTTCTTT. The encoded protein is CASSPQTGMNTGAFF.

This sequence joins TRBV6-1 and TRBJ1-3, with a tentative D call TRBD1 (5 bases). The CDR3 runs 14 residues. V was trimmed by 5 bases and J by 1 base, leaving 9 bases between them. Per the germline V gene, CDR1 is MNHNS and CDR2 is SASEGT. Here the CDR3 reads CASSIQGSGNTIYF. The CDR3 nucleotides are TGTGCCAGCAGTATCCAGGGATCTGGAAACACCATATATTTT.

CDR3 in amino acids: CASSGPGQREAFF. CDR3 sequence (DNA): TGCGCCAGCAGTGGGCCGGGACAGCGTGAAGCTTTCTTT. The chain couples TRBV10-2 to TRBJ1-1, with 7 bases that match TRBD1. Germline V CDR1 and CDR2: WSHSY, SAAADI. This CDR3 contains 13 residues. V shed 4 bases and J 7 bases; nucleotides not matched to a gene: 6.

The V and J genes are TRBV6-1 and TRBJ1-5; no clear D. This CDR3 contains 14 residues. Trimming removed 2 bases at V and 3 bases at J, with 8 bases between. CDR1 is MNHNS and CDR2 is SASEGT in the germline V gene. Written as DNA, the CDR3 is TGTGCCAGCAGTGAATGGCCCACCAATCAGCCCCAGCATTTT. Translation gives CASSEWPTNQPQHF.

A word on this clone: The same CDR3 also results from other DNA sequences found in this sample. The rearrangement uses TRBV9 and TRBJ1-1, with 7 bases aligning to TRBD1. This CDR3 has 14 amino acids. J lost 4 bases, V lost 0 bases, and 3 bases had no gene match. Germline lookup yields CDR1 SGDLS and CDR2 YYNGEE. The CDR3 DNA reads TGTGCCAGCAGCGTAGTGCAGGGGGGCACTGAAGCTTTCTTT. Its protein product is CASSVVQGGTEAFF.

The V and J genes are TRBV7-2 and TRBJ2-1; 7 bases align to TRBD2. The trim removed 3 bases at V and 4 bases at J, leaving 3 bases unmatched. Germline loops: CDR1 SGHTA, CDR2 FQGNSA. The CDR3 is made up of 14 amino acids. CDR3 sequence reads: CASSLASGYNEQFF. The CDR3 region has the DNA TGTGCCAGCAGCTTGGCTAGCGGATACAATGAGCAGTTCTTC.